Below, 4 T cell receptor beta chains from the same sample are listed, as sequenced in a study of T cell repertoires in cytomegalovirus infection. TCRdb called the reads again in MiXCR, with one record for every CDR3 protein. The sample consists of about half a million distinct CDR3 sequences, more than 30% of them appearing once. What these receptors recognize is not known. Sequenced material: cultured PBMCs, taken from culture after CMV antigen stimulation. All receptors derive from a human donor in good health (CMV status not recorded). Some clones in this sample may be carry-over from other donors' samples.

The rearrangement links TRBV20-1 to TRBJ2-5; D is ambiguous. Per germline, CDR1 DFQATT and CDR2 SNEGSKA (reference sequence). The V gene lost 6 bases and the J gene lost 5 bases, with 10 bases spanning the gap. The CDR3 extends over 11 amino acids. For the CDR3, the DNA is TGCAGTGCCCCGGACCGGGAGACCCAGTACTTC. It is translated as CSAPDRETQYF.

This clonotype was counted only a few times. The CDR3 spells CASRAGQTGELFF. The CDR3 DNA sequence: TGTGCCAGCAGGGCAGGGCAAACCGGGGAGCTGTTTTTT. The chain joins TRBV6-1 to TRBJ2-2; possibly TRBD1 for D (5 bases). The CDR3 is made up of 13 amino acids. The germline V gene encodes CDR1 MNHNS and CDR2 SASEGT. V dropped 6 bases and J dropped 5 bases, with 10 bases sitting between them.

This clonotype was detected a few times. The chain recombines TRBV6-1 with TRBJ2-7; D ambiguous. This CDR3 region has 12 residues. Germline CDR1 is MNHNS and CDR2 is SASEGT. Deletions cut 2 bases from V and 10 bases from J, with 12 bases between. The CDR3 nucleotides read TGTGCCAGCAGTGAAACCCGGGCAGCTCAGTACGTC. It codes for CASSETRAAQYV.

The genes are TRBV19 and TRBJ1-5; D is perhaps TRBD1 (6 bases). The CDR3 totals 18 residues. The germline V gene encodes CDR1 LNHDA and CDR2 SQIVND (reference sequence). Trimming left V 3 bases short and J 0 bases short, with 18 bases between. CDR3 DNA: TGTGCCAGTAGTATGGCCGGACAGAGCATGAGTAGCAATCAGCCCCAGCATTTT. It specifies CASSMAGQSMSSNQPQHF.